This TCR beta chain was captured by sequencing in a study of ipilimumab plus nivolumab after autologous stem cell transplantation. This clone is a singleton in its sample. Ipilimumab, 1 mg/kg, started 14 to 28 days after autologous transplant. Assay: immunoSEQ multiplex PCR; the TCRdb copy retains only in-frame clones and omits some. This sample yields almost 15,000 clones, of which about 70% are seen a single time; over 9.5% belongs to the top ten. Between the trimmed V and J ends, which lost 0 bases and 2 bases, there was a span of 24 bases. This CDR3 comprises 20 residues. Germline-derived CDR1 and CDR2 are LNHNV and YYDKDF (reference sequence).

This TCR came from a male donor with primary mediastinal lymphoma. The chain carries TRBV15 and TRBJ2-3; D might be TRBD1 (6 bases). Specimen: PBMCs, collected in a trial of ipilimumab plus nivolumab as post-transplant consolidation. The CDR3 region is CATSRDERGMGTPTTDTQYF. The CDR3 DNA reads as TGTGCCACCAGCAGAGATGAGAGAGGGATGGGGACACCGACCACAGATACGCAGTATTTT.